What follows are 3 T cell receptor beta chains derived from one specimen sequenced in a study of blood T cell repertoires in COVID-19. Only in-frame clones appear in the TCRdb table, and some are missing; sequencing was by immunoSEQ multiplex PCR. The repertoire holds about 60,000 clones, with roughly 78% as singletons. Sequencing was done on a sample of peripheral blood. These receptors came from a woman aged 80 or over with acute or convalescent COVID-19.

A word on this clone: At the DNA level, this CDR3 is encoded by other sequences in the same sample as well. The rearrangement links TRBV11-3 to TRBJ2-3; tentatively, D is TRBD2 (5 bases). CDR3 size: 15 residues. Between the trimmed V and J ends, which lost 3 bases and 0 bases, there was a span of 10 bases. Germline CDR1 reads SGHNT; CDR2 reads YENEEA. The CDR3 protein is CASSLGGSSTDTQYF. The CDR3 DNA reads as TGTGCCAGCAGCTTGGGCGGGTCTAGCACAGATACGCAGTATTTT.

The sample holds a few counts of this clone. The chain employs TRBV20-1 and TRBJ2-1; possibly TRBD2 for D (5 bases). CDR1 is DFQATT and CDR2 is SNEGSKA in the germline V gene (reference sequence). V gave up 3 bases and J gave up 3 bases, with 18 bases separating them. The CDR3 covers 16 residues. CDR3 protein: CSASSAAEIFYNEQFF. In DNA, the CDR3 is TGCAGTGCTAGTAGCGCTGCGGAAATATTCTACAATGAGCAGTTCTTC.

The chain recombines TRBV28 with TRBJ2-7, with TRBD1 matching 8 bases. Germline V gene lookup returns CDR1 MDHEN and CDR2 SYDVKM. Trimming removed 2 bases from V and 4 bases from J; junction bases left unmatched: 10. There are 16 residues in the CDR3. CDR3: CASSLRDWTGRYEQYF. The CDR3 DNA reads as TGTGCCAGCAGTTTACGGGACTGGACAGGGCGGTACGAGCAGTACTTC.